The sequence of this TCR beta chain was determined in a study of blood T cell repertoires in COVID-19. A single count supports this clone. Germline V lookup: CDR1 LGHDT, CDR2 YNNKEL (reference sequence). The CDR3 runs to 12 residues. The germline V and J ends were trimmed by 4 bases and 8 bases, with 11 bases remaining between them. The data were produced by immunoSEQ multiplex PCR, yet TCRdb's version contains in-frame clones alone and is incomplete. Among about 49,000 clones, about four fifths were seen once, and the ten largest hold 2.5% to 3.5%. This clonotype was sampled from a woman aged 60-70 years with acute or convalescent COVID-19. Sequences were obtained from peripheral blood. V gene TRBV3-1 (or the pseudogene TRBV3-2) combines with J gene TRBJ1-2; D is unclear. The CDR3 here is CASSPSNRGYTF. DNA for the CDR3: TGTGCCAGCAGCCCCTCCAACAGAGGCTACACCTTC.